The sequence of this T cell receptor beta chain was determined in a study of long-term antiretroviral therapy in people with HIV. Study-level findings and limits: The data indicate that diversity increased after ART but remained below transplant donor controls.

No donor had fewer than one pre-ART PBMC sample or fewer than two post-ART PBMC samples. On this clone itself: The antigen is not known.

Investigators performed immunoSEQ version v3.0 at survey level. TCRdb keeps only in-frame clones here, not all; method: immunoSEQ multiplex PCR. There are over 35,000 clones in the sample; approximately 94% occur only once, and 2% to 2.5% lies in the top ten. This receptor was taken from a man younger than 45 with HIV. Sequenced material: unsorted PBMCs, taken around 9 years after starting antiretroviral therapy.

The CDR3 DNA reads as TGTGCCAGCAGTGCCACAGGGTTTGAAGCTTTCTTT. Protein: CASSATGFEAFF. The chain joins TRBV27 to TRBJ1-1; D might be TRBD1 (6 bases). The CDR3 runs to 12 residues. Trimming stripped 5 bases from V and 7 bases from J, with 11 bases between. Germline V gene sequence: CDR1 MNHEY, CDR2 SMNVEV (reference sequence).